This section outlines one T cell receptor beta chain sequence together with its context. Its antigen remains unknown. Germline CDR1 and CDR2: SGHRS and YFSETQ. The CDR3 covers 15 residues. Trimming pared 4 bases from V and 4 bases from J, leaving 16 bases between. Method: immunoSEQ multiplex PCR; TCRdb's copy keeps in-frame clones and lacks some. This sample has tens of thousands of clones, with 85% to 90% found just once. This record comes from a study of graft-versus-host responses after intestinal transplantation. Study-wide context: Multivisceral, liver-intestinal, or isolated intestinal transplants were performed in recipients. Study outcomes and limitations: GvH clones appeared in recipient marrow, some first in ileum or blood.

The TCR comes from a human donor who received an intestinal transplant. Material: unstimulated CD4+ T cells sorted from spleen or lymph node cells, obtained before intestinal transplant. The chain combines TRBV5-1 with TRBJ2-3; D might be TRBD2 (5 bases). The CDR3 region has the DNA TGCGCCAGCAGCCCCGCGGGTATACGCTCAGATACGCAGTATTTT. Its translation is CASSPAGIRSDTQYF.